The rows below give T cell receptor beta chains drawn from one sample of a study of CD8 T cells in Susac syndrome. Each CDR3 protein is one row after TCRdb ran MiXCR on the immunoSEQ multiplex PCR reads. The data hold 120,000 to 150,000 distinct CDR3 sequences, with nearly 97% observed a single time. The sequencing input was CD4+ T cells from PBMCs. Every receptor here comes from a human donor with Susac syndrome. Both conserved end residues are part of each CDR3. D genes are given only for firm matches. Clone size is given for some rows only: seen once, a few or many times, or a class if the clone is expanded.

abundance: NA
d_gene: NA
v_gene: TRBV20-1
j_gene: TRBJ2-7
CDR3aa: CSASNRDSSFSYEQYF
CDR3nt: TGCAGTGCTTCAAACAGGGATTCGTCTTTTAGCTACGAGCAGTACTTC

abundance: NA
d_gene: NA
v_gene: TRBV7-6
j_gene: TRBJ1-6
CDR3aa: CASSLNHRQGASPLHF
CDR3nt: TGTGCCAGCAGCTTAAATCATCGCCAGGGAGCTTCACCCCTCCACTTT

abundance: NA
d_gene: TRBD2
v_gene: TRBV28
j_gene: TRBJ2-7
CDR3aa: CASSWQAGRYEQYF
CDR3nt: TGTGCCAGCAGTTGGCAAGCGGGGCGCTACGAGCAGTACTTC

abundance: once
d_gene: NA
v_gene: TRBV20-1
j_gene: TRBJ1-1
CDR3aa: CSARDASGTEAFF
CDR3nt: TGCAGTGCTAGAGATGCGAGCGGCACTGAAGCTTTCTTT

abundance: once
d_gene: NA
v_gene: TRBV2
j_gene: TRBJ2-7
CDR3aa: CASTTESPGIGEQYF
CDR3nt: TGTGCCAGCACGACAGAGTCTCCCGGGATAGGCGAGCAGTACTTC

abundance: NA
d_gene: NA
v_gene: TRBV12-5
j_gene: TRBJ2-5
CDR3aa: CASGPGQQETQYF
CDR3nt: TGTGCTAGTGGTCCCGGACAGCAAGAGACCCAGTACTTC

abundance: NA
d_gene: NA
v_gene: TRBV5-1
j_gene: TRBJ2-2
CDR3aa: CASSYRTADTGELFF
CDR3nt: TGCGCCAGCAGCTATAGGACCGCCGACACCGGGGAGCTGTTTTTT

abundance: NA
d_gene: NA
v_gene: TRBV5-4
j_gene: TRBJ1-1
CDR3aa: CASSPRQAPNTEAFF
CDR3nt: TGTGCCAGCAGCCCTAGACAGGCACCGAACACTGAAGCTTTCTTT

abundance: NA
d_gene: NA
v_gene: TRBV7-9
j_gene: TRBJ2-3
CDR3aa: CASSRTGQNTDTQYF
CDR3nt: TGTGCCAGCAGCCGCACCGGACAGAACACAGATACGCAGTATTTT

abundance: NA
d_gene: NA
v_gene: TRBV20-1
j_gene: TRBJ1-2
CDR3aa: CSARVPANYGYTF
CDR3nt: TGCAGTGCTAGAGTCCCAGCAAACTATGGCTACACCTTC

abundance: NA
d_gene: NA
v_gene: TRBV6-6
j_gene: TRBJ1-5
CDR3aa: CASSSPDSSNQTQHF
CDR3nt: TGTGCCAGCAGTTCGCCGGACAGCAGCAATCAGACCCAGCATTTT

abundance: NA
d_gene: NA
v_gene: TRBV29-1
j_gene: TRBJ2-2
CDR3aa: CSGLNTGELFF
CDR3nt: TGCAGCGGCCTGAACACCGGGGAGCTGTTTTTT

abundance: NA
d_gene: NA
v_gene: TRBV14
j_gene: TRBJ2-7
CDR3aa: CASSQAPGTEQYF
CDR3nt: TGTGCCAGCAGCCAAGCCCCAGGGACCGAGCAGTACTTC

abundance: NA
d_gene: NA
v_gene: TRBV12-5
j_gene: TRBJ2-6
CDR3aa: CASGLASGANVLTF
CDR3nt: TGTGCTAGTGGTTTGGCGTCTGGGGCCAACGTCCTGACTTTC

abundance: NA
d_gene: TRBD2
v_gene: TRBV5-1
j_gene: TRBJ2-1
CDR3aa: CASSLEASGYNEQFF
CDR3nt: TGCGCCAGCAGCTTGGAGGCTAGCGGTTACAATGAGCAGTTCTTC

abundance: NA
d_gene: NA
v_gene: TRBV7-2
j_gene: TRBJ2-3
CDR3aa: CASSSRVVGTDTQYF
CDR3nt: TGTGCCAGCAGCTCGAGGGTGGTAGGCACAGATACGCAGTATTTT

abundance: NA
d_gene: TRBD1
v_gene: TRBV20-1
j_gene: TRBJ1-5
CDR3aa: CSASPGQGMPQHF
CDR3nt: TGCAGTGCTAGCCCTGGACAGGGGATGCCCCAGCATTTT

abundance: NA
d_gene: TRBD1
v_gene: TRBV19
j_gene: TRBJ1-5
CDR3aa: CASRGQGIQPQHF
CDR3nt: TGTGCCAGTAGGGGACAGGGGATTCAGCCCCAGCATTTT

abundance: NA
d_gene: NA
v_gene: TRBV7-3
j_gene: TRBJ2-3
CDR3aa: CASSLGPAETDTQYF
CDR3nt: TGTGCCAGCAGCTTAGGCCCTGCCGAAACAGATACGCAGTATTTT

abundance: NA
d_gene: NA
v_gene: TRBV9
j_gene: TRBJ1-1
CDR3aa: CASSAAPSRGGTEAFF
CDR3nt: TGTGCCAGCAGCGCTGCCCCCTCTAGGGGAGGAACTGAAGCTTTCTTT

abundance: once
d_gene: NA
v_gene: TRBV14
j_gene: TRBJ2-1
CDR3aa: CASSQAGVGEQFF
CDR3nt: TGTGCCAGCAGCCAAGCAGGGGTCGGGGAGCAGTTCTTC

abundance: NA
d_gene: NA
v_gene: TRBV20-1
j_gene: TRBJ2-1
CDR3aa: CSAHELEGDEQFF
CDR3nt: TGCAGTGCCCATGAGCTGGAGGGGGATGAGCAGTTCTTC

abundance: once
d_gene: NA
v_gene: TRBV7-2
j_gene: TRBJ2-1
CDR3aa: CASSLDPARSAYNEQFF
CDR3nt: TGTGCCAGCAGCTTAGATCCAGCGAGGAGTGCCTACAATGAGCAGTTCTTC

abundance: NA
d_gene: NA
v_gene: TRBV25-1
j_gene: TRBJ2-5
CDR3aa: CASSGIQETQYF
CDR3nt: TGTGCCAGCAGTGGGATCCAAGAGACCCAGTACTTC

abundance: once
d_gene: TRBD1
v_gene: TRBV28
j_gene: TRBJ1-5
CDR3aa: CASSLQGDQPQHF
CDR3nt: TGTGCCAGCAGTCTTCAGGGGGATCAGCCCCAGCATTTT

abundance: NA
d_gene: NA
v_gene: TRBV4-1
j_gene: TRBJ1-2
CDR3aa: CASSQRESDNYGYTF
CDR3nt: TGCGCCAGCAGCCAAAGGGAGAGTGATAACTATGGCTACACCTTC

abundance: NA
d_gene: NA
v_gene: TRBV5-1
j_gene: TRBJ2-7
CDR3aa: CASSLEGAYEQYF
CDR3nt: TGCGCCAGCAGCTTGGAAGGGGCCTACGAGCAGTACTTC

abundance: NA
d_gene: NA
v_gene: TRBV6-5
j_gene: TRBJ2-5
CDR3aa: CASSPGQRFSTQYF
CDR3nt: TGTGCCAGCAGTCCTGGACAGAGGTTCTCGACCCAGTACTTC

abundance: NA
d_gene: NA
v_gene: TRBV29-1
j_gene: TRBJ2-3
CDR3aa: CSVELAAPSTDTQYF
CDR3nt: TGCAGCGTTGAATTAGCGGCACCTAGCACAGATACGCAGTATTTT

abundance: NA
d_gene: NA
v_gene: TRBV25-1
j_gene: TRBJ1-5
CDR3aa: CASSRGSDSNQPQHF
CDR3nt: TGTGCCAGCAGTCGGGGATCGGATAGCAATCAGCCCCAGCATTTT

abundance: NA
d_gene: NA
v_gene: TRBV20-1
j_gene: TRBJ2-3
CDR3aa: CSAVIFTDTQYF
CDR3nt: TGCAGTGCCGTAATCTTCACAGATACGCAGTATTTT

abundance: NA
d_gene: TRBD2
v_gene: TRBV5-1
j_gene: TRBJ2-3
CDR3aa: CASCGTSAPDTQYF
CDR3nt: TGCGCCAGCTGCGGGACTAGCGCTCCAGATACGCAGTATTTT

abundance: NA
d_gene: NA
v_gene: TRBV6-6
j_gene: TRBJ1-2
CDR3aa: CASTLEGYGYTF
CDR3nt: TGTGCCAGCACCCTGGAGGGGTATGGCTACACCTTC

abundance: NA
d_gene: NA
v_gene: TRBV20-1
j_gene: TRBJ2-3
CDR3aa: CSAHVSRDTQYF
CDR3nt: TGCAGTGCCCACGTAAGCCGAGATACGCAGTATTTT

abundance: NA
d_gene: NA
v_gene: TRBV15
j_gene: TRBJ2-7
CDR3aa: CATSRGDLRREQYF
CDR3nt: TGTGCCACCAGCAGAGGGGACCTTCGTCGGGAGCAGTACTTC

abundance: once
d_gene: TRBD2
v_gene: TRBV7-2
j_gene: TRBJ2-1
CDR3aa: CASSDPSPGGVLF
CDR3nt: TGTGCCAGCAGCGACCCGAGCCCGGGGGGGGTTCTCTTC

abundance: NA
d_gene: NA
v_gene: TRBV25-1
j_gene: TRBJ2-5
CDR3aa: CASSEYGRETQYF
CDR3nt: TGTGCCAGCAGTGAATATGGGAGAGAGACCCAGTACTTC

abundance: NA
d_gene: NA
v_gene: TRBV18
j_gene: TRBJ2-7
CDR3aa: CASSPHDEQYF
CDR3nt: TGTGCCAGCTCACCTCATGACGAGCAGTACTTC

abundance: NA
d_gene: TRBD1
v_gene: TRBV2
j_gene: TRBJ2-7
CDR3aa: CAGKQGIDYEQYF
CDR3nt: TGTGCCGGTAAACAGGGGATTGATTACGAGCAGTACTTC

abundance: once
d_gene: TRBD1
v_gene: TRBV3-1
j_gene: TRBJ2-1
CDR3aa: CASSQEGTVYNEQFF
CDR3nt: TGTGCCAGCAGCCAAGAAGGGACAGTCTACAATGAGCAGTTCTTC

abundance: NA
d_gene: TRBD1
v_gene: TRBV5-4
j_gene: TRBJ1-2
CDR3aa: CASSFPAGQTNYGYTF
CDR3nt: TGTGCCAGCAGCTTCCCCGCGGGACAGACGAACTATGGCTACACCTTC

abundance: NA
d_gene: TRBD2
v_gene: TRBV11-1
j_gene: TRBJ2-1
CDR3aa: CASSLARLGIGGRAGEQFF
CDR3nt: TGTGCCAGCAGCTTAGCTCGGCTGGGGATTGGCGGGAGGGCGGGGGAGCAGTTCTTC

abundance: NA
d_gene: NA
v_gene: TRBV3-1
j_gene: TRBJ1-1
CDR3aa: CASTENGNTEAFF
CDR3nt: TGTGCCAGCACCGAAAATGGGAACACTGAAGCTTTCTTT

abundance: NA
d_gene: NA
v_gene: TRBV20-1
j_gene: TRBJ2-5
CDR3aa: CSATWSGRETQYF
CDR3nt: TGCAGTGCCACGTGGAGCGGGCGGGAGACCCAGTACTTC

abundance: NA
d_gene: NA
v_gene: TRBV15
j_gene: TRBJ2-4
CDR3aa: CATSRDRGAKNIQYF
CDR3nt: TGTGCCACCAGCAGAGATCGGGGGGCCAAAAACATTCAGTACTTC

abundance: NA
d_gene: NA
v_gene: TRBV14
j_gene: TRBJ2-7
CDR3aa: CASSQDGGGSYEQYF
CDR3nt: TGTGCCAGCAGCCAAGATGGTGGGGGATCCTACGAGCAGTACTTC

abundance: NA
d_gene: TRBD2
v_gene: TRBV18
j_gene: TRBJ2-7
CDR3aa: CASSPDLAGTYEQYF
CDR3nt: TGTGCCAGCTCACCAGATCTAGCGGGGACCTACGAGCAGTACTTC

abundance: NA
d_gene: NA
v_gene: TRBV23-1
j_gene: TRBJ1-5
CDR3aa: CASSQSKRGPQDQPQHF
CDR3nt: TGCGCCAGCAGTCAATCCAAACGGGGACCACAAGATCAGCCCCAGCATTTT

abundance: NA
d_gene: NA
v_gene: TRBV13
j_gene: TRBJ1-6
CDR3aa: CASSLATAGVNSPLHF
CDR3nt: TGTGCCAGCAGCTTGGCCACGGCAGGGGTAAATTCACCCCTCCACTTT

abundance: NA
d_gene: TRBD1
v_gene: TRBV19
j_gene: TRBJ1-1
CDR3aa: CASSNSGQAYTEAFF
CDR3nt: TGTGCCAGTAGTAACTCGGGACAGGCGTACACTGAAGCTTTCTTT

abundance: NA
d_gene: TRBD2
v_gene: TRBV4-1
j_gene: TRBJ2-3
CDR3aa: CASSPMGLAVLYDTQYF
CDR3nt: TGCGCCAGCAGCCCGATGGGACTAGCGGTCTTGTACGATACGCAGTATTTT

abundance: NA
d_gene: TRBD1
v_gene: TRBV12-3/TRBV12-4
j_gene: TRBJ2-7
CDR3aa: CASSLALTGGKQYF
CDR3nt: TGTGCCAGCAGTTTAGCCCTGACAGGGGGGAAGCAGTACTTC

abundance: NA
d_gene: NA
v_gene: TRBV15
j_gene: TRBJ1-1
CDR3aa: CATSREVNTEAFF
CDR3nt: TGTGCCACCAGCAGGGAAGTGAACACTGAAGCTTTCTTT

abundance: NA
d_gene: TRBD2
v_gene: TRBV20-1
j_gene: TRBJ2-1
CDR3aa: CSAGTSGKGNEQFF
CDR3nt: TGCAGTGCTGGGACTAGCGGGAAGGGAAATGAGCAGTTCTTC

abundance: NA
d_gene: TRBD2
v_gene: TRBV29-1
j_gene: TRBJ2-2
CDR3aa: CSAQGGPYSGELFF
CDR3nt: TGCAGCGCCCAGGGAGGGCCTTATAGCGGGGAGCTGTTTTTT

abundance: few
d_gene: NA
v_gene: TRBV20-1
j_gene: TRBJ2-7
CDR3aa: CSAPSINYEQYF
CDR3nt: TGCAGTGCCCCGAGCATTAACTACGAGCAGTACTTC

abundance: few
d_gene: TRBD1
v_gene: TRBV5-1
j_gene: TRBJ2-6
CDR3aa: CASSLDRAGANVLTF
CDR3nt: TGCGCCAGCAGCTTAGACAGGGCTGGGGCCAACGTCCTGACTTTC